Below, one T cell receptor beta chain is given with its context. Its specificity is not known. This sample was included in a study of OX40 agonist ivuxolimab in advanced cancers. Looking at the study overall: Patients undergoing dose escalation presented with hepatocellular carcinoma, melanoma, renal cell or head and neck cancer.

The study sampled blood at baseline, cycle 4 day 1, and cycle 7 day 1. The CDR3 consists of 14 residues. Germline-derived CDR1 and CDR2 are LNHDA and SQIVND (reference sequence). V was cut by 0 bases and J by 4 bases, with 9 bases left in between. This table comes from immunoSEQ multiplex PCR, and its TCRdb copy is limited to in-frame clones, with some not included. The sample comprises around 80,000 clones, about 84% of which are singletons, and 0.44% rests with the top ten. Study findings and constraints: In the expanded peripheral T cells, antigen specificity was never determined.

The sequenced sample was CD4+ or CD8+ T cells sorted from blood, obtained in a trial of the OX40 agonist ivuxolimab. The clonotype was recovered from an adult with an advanced solid tumor such as melanoma, head and neck, liver or kidney cancer. This rearrangement joins TRBV19 to TRBJ1-1, with unresolved D. This CDR3 reads CASSIEGSGTEAFF. CDR3 in DNA: TGTGCCAGTAGTATAGAAGGGAGTGGCACTGAAGCTTTCTTT. Looking up the rest from reference TRBV19 and TRBJ1-1 gives the full variable domain: DGGITQSPKYLFRKEGQNVTLSCEQNLNHDAMYWYRQDPGQGLRLIYYSQIVNDFQKGDIAEGYSVSREKKESFPLTVTSAQKNPTAFYLCASSIEGSGTEAFFGQGTRLTVV.